This T cell receptor beta chain originates from a study of somatic mutations in cytotoxic T cells in rheumatoid arthritis. The assay was immunoSEQ multiplex PCR, and TCRdb's table has in-frame clones only and misses some. The sample has roughly 14,000 clones, 60% to 80% seen once; the top ten hold about 16%. This CDR3 has 15 amino acids. The germline gives CDR1 MGHRA, CDR2 YSYEKL. V lost 3 bases, J lost 1 base, and 12 bases lay in between. The genes are TRBV4-1 and TRBJ2-5; D might be TRBD2 (6 bases). The sequence was collected from an adult with rheumatoid arthritis. Sequenced: CD8+ T cells sorted from blood. The CDR3 reads CASSQVGSGQETQYF. CDR3 DNA: TGCGCCAGCAGCCAGGTCGGGAGCGGCCAAGAGACCCAGTACTTC.